One and the same sample provided the 15 T cell receptor beta chains below, sequenced in a study of T cells after posttransplantation cyclophosphamide. Here immunoSEQ multiplex PCR was the method, and the copy in TCRdb shows in-frame clones only, minus some. This repertoire shows about 52,000 clones, roughly 94% found once; its top ten account for 2.9%. Sequencing was carried out using PBMCs. Receptor source: a woman in her 30s in good health and a related stem cell transplant donor.

CDR3 amino acids: CSVIMNTEAFF. The CDR3, as DNA: TGCAGCGTCATCATGAACACTGAAGCTTTCTTT. The V gene is TRBV29-1, the J gene TRBJ1-1; D call uncertain. The germline V gene encodes CDR1 SQVTM and CDR2 ANQGSEA. There are 11 residues in the CDR3. V was cut by 6 bases and J by 0 bases, with 5 bases left in between.

The chain combines TRBV7-2 with TRBJ2-5; TRBD2 agrees at 14 bases. J was trimmed by 7 bases and V by 1 base; bases with no gene match: 14. Germline lookup yields CDR1 SGHTA and CDR2 FQGNSA. The CDR3 covers 19 residues. The CDR3 spells CASSLGSGLAGGRGWTQYF. The CDR3 bases are TGTGCCAGCAGCTTAGGTTCCGGACTAGCGGGGGGCCGGGGGTGGACCCAGTACTTC.

The V call is TRBV7-2, the J call TRBJ1-1, with 7 bases identical to TRBD1. Trimming at V came to 5 bases and at J to 0 bases, leaving 6 bases not matched to a gene. The CDR3 runs to 15 residues. The V gene's germline CDR1 is SGHTA and CDR2 FQGNSA. The CDR3 bases are TGTGCCAGCAGCAAAGGGGGCGGATTGAACACTGAAGCTTTCTTT. This sequence encodes CASSKGGGLNTEAFF. Drawing the rest from reference TRBV7-2 and TRBJ1-1, the complete variable domain is GAGVSQSPSNKVTEKGKDVELRCDPISGHTALYWYRQSLGQGLEFLIYFQGNSAPDKSGLPSDRFSAERTGGSVSTLTIQRTQQEDSAVYLCASSKGGGLNTEAFFGQGTRLTVV.

This chain joins TRBV7-2 and TRBJ2-7, with 11 bases that match TRBD2. Per the germline V gene, CDR1 is SGHTA and CDR2 is FQGNSA. This CDR3 spans 14 amino acids. J lost 7 bases, V lost 6 bases, and 8 bases had no gene match. The CDR3 here is CASRPSGGPGEQYF. Written as DNA, the CDR3 is TGTGCCAGCAGGCCTAGCGGGGGGCCGGGAGAGCAGTACTTC.

The chain couples TRBV28 to TRBJ2-4, with 10 bases matching TRBD2. J was trimmed by 7 bases and V by 5 bases; bases with no gene match: 11. The CDR3 loop spans 16 amino acids. Germline V gene sequence: CDR1 MDHEN, CDR2 SYDVKM. CDR3 amino acids: CASSPPMERGGNIQYF. The CDR3 DNA is TGTGCCAGCAGTCCCCCTATGGAGCGGGGGGGGAACATTCAGTACTTC.

The V call is TRBV11-3, the J call TRBJ2-7, with a possible D match to TRBD2 (5 bases). The CDR3 totals 14 residues. Trimming stripped 7 bases from V and 0 bases from J, with 13 bases between. Germline V lookup: CDR1 SGHNT, CDR2 YENEEA. CDR3 DNA: TGTGCCAGCACCGGTCCGGAGGCCTCCTACGAGCAGTACTTC. Its protein product is CASTGPEASYEQYF.

The rearrangement uses TRBV9 and TRBJ1-2, with 7 bases lining up with TRBD1. V dropped 4 bases and J dropped 4; count of bases not matched to a gene: 13. Germline-derived CDR1 and CDR2 are SGDLS and YYNGEE. The length of the CDR3 is 16 residues. CDR3 DNA: TGTGCCAGCAGCCCAGGCACCGGGACAGCGGTCTATGGCTACACCTTC. Protein: CASSPGTGTAVYGYTF.

Only one count was recorded for this clone. The chain employs TRBV2 and TRBJ2-5; 10 bases line up with TRBD2. The end of the DNA is better explained by TRBJ2-7, so the J call may be wrong. Germline V lookup: CDR1 SNHLY, CDR2 FYNNEI. CDR3 length: 12 amino acids. The CDR3 is CASTSGGREQYF. The CDR3 nucleotides read TGTGCCAGCACTAGCGGGGGACGCGAGCAGTACTTC.

The rearrangement joins TRBV4-2 to TRBJ1-6; a possible D gene is TRBD1 (5 bases). V was trimmed by 2 bases and J by 3 bases, leaving 11 bases between them. The CDR3 consists of 16 residues. Looked up from germline, CDR1 is LGHNA and CDR2 is YNFKEQ. The CDR3 DNA follows: TGTGCCAGCAGCCAATCTCAGGGCAGCTATAATTCACCCCTCCACTTT. Amino acid sequence: CASSQSQGSYNSPLHF.

The chain carries TRBV19 and TRBJ2-5, with 12 bases identical to TRBD2. The germline V gene has CDR1 LNHDA and CDR2 SQIVND (reference sequence). With V trimmed by 7 bases and J by 4 bases, 7 bases remained unmatched. The CDR3 contains 15 residues. CDR3 region: CASTPSGGAGETQYF. For the CDR3, the DNA is TGTGCCAGTACTCCTAGCGGGGGGGCCGGAGAGACCCAGTACTTC.

The chain uses TRBV25-1 and TRBJ1-2; 9 bases align to TRBD1. V lost 4 bases to trimming and J lost 4 bases; unmatched junction nucleotides: 4. This CDR3 has 14 amino acids. Per the germline V gene, CDR1 is MGHDK and CDR2 is SYGVNS. The DNA for the CDR3 is TGTGCCAGCAGTGGTACAGGGGGCGCCTATGGCTACACCTTC. Protein product: CASSGTGGAYGYTF.

The genes are TRBV6-5 and TRBJ2-2; 7 bases align to TRBD1. The V gene's germline CDR1 is MNHEY and CDR2 SVGAGI. The CDR3 length is 14 residues. V shed 7 bases and J 5 bases; nucleotides not matched to a gene: 7. The CDR3: CASTQDRLTGELFF. CDR3 nucleotides: TGTGCCAGCACCCAGGACAGGCTAACCGGGGAGCTGTTTTTT.

V usage is TRBV19 and J usage is TRBJ2-5, with 16 bases matching TRBD2. The CDR3 contains 16 residues. With V trimmed by 5 bases and J by 5 bases, 5 bases remained unmatched. Germline V lookup: CDR1 LNHDA, CDR2 SQIVND (reference sequence). The DNA of the CDR3 is TGTGCCAGTAGTCCTCCGGGACTAGCGGGGGGGGAGACCCAGTACTTC. Amino acids: CASSPPGLAGGETQYF.

The V call is TRBV5-4, the J call TRBJ1-2, with 7 bases matching TRBD1. Losses at the gene ends were 3 bases for V and 0 bases for J; bases not matched to a gene: 11. This CDR3 contains 17 residues. The germline CDR1 and CDR2 sequences are SGHNT and YYREEE (reference sequence). The CDR3 nucleotides are TGTGCCAGCAGCTCCCCACTCGACAGGGCCGCTAACTATGGCTACACCTTC. Protein sequence: CASSSPLDRAANYGYTF.

The chain is built from TRBV10-3 and TRBJ2-7, with D possibly matching TRBD2 (6 bases). CDR1 and CDR2 (germline): ENHRY, SYGVKD. Between the trimmed V and J ends, which lost 3 bases and 0 bases, there was a span of 12 bases. CDR3 length equals 15 residues. The CDR3 reads CAISDGTLTSYEQYF. The CDR3 region has the DNA TGTGCCATCAGTGATGGGACTTTAACCTCCTACGAGCAGTACTTC.